This T cell receptor beta chain was observed in a study of HIV-infected patients and healthy controls. TCRdb analysed the 5' RACE reads with MiXCR anew, one entry per CDR3 protein. This sample has tens of thousands of distinct CDR3 sequences, with about a sixth found just once. This clonotype was detected many times. CDR1 SGHVS and CDR2 FNYEAQ come from the germline V gene. The V gene lost 4 bases and the J gene lost 5 bases, with 12 bases spanning the gap. The CDR3 runs to 13 residues. The chain joins TRBV7-6 to TRBJ2-7, with D perhaps TRBD1 or TRBD2 (5 bases each). The material sequenced was CD4+ T cells from blood. This TCR derives from a human donor in good health. For the CDR3, the DNA is TGTGCCAGCAGCTGGGACGGAGGAGACGAGCAGTACTTC. As protein: CASSWDGGDEQYF.